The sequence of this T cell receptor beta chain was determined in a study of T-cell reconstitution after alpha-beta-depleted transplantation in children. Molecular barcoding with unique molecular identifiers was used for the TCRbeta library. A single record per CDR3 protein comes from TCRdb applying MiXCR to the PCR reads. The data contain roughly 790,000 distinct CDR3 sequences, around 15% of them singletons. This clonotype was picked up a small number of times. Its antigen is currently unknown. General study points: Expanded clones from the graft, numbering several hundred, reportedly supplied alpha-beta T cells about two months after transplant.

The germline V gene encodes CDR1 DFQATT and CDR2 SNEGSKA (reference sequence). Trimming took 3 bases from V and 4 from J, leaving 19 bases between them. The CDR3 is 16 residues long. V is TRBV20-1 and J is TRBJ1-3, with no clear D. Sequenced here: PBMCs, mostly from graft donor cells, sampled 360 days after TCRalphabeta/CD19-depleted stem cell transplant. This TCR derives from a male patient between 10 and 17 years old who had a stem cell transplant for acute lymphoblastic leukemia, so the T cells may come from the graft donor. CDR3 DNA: TGCAGTGCTAGTCCCCTTTCTCGAGGGCACGGAAACACCATATATTTT. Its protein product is CSASPLSRGHGNTIYF.